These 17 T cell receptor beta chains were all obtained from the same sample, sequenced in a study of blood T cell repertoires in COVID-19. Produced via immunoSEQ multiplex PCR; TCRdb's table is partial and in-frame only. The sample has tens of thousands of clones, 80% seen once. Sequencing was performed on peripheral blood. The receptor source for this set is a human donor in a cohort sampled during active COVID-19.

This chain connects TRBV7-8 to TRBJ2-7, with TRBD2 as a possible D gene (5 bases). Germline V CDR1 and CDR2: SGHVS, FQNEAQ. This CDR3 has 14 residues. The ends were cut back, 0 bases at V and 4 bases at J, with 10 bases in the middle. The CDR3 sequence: CASSLAERGYEQYV. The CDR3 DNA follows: TGTGCCAGCAGCTTAGCGGAAAGAGGGTACGAGCAGTACGTC.

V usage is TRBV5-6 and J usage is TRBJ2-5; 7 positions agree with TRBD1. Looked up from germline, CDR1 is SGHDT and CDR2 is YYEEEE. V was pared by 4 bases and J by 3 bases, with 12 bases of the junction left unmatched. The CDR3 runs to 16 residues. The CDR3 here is CASSRRRTGGEETQYF. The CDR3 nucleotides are TGTGCCAGCAGCCGGAGACGGACAGGAGGAGAAGAGACCCAGTACTTC.

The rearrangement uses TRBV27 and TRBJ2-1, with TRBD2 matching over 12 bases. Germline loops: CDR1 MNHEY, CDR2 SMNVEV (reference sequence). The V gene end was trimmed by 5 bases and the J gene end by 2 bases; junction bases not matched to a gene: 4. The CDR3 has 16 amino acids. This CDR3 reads CASSPRLAGAYNEQFF. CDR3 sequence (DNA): TGTGCCAGCAGTCCCCGACTAGCGGGAGCCTACAATGAGCAGTTCTTC.

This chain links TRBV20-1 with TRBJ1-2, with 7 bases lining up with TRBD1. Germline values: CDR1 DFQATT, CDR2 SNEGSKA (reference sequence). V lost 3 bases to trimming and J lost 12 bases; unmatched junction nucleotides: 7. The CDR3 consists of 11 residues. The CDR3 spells CSARGQLLHTF. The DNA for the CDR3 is TGCAGTGCTAGGGGACAGCTGCTCCACACCTTC.

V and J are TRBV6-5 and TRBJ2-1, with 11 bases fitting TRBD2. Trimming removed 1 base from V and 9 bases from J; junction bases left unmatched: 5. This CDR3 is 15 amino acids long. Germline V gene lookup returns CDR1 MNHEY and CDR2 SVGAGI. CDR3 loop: CASSYLAGGQGEQFF. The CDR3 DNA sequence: TGTGCCAGCAGTTACTTAGCGGGGGGGCAGGGTGAGCAGTTCTTC.

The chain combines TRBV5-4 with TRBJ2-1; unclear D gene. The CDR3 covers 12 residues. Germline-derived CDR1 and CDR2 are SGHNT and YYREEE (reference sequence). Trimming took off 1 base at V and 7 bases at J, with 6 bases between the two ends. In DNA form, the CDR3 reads TGTGCCAGCAGCTTGCGGGTAAATGAGCAGTTCTTC. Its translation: CASSLRVNEQFF.

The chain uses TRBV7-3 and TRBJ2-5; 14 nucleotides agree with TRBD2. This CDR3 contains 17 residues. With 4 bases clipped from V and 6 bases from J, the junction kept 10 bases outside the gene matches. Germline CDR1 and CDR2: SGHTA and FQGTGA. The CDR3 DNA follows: TGTGCCAGCAGCTCGGGCGGTGGGACTAGCGGGAGAAAGACCCAGTACTTC. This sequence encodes CASSSGGGTSGRKTQYF.

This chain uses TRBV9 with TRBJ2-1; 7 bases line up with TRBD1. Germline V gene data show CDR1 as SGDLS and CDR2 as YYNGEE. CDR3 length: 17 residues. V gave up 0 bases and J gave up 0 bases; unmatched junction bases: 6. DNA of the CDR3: TGTGCCAGCAGCGTAGAGGCCAGGGGGAGCTCCTACAATGAGCAGTTCTTC. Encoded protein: CASSVEARGSSYNEQFF.

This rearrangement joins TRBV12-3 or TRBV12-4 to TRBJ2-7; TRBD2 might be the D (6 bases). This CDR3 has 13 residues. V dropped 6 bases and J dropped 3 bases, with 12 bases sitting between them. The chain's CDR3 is CASRPGTLYEQYF. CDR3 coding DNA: TGTGCCAGCAGGCCCGGGACTCTCTACGAGCAGTACTTC.

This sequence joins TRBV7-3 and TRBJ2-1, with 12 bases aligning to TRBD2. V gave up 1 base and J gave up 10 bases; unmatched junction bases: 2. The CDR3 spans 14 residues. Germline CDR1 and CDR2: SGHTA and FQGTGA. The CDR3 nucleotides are TGTGCCAGCAGCTTAAACGGACTAGCGGGAGAGCAGTTCTTC. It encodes CASSLNGLAGEQFF.

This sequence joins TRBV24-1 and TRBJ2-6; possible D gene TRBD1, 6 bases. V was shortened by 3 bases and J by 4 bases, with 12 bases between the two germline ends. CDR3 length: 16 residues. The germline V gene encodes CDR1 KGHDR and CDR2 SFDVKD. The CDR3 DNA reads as TGTGCCACCAGTGATGCGCAGGGGTCCGGGGCCAACGTCCTGACTTTC. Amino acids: CATSDAQGSGANVLTF.

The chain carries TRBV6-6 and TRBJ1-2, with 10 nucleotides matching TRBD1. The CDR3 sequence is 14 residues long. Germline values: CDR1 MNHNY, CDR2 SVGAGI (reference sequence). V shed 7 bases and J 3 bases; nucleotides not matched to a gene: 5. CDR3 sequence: CASNPTGGYYGYTF. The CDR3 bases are TGTGCCAGCAACCCGACAGGGGGCTACTATGGCTACACCTTC.

This chain's CDR3 is CASSIPGTGLETQYF. In DNA form, the CDR3 reads TGTGCCAGCTCGATTCCCGGGACAGGGTTAGAGACCCAGTACTTC. The rearrangement joins TRBV18 to TRBJ2-5, with 9 bases that match TRBD1. V shed 6 bases, J shed 4 bases, and the junction held 9 bases outside the gene matches. This CDR3 spans 15 amino acids. CDR1 and CDR2 (germline): KGHSH, LQKENI. Based on the CDR3 plus reference TRBV18 and TRBJ2-5, the full variable domain is NAGVMQNPRHLVRRRGQEARLRCSPMKGHSHVYWYRQLPEEGLKFMVYLQKENIIDESGMPKERFSAEFPKEGPSILRIQQVVRGDSAAYFCASSIPGTGLETQYFGPGTRLLVL.

The CDR3 DNA sequence: TGTGCCAGCAGTTATCTGACAGGTACCAGGAACACTGAAGCTTTCTTT. Protein sequence: CASSYLTGTRNTEAFF. The V and J genes are TRBV6-5 and TRBJ1-1; tentatively, D is TRBD1 (6 bases). This CDR3 has 16 amino acids. Trimming shortened V by 3 bases and J by 1 base, and 15 bases separated the two germline ends. CDR1 is MNHEY and CDR2 is SVGAGI in the germline V gene.

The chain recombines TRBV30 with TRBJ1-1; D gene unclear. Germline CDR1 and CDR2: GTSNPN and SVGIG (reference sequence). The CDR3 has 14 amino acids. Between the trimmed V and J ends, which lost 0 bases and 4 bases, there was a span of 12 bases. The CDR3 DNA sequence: TGTGCCTGGAGTGTAGGAGGGTCGGGCACTGAAGCTTTCTTT. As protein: CAWSVGGSGTEAFF.

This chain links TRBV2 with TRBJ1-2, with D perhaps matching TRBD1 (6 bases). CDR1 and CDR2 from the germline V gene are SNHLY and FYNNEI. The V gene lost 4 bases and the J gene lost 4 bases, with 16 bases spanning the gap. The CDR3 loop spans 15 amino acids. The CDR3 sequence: CASSVGTGGAYGYTF. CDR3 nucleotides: TGTGCCAGCAGTGTCGGGACGGGGGGCGCCTATGGCTACACCTTC.

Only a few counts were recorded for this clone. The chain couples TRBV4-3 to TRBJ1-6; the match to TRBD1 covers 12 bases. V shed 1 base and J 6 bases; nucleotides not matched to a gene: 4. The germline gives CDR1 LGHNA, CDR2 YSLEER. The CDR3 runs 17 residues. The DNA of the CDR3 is TGCGCCAGCAGCCAAGTGGGACAGGGGGCATCTAATTCACCCCTCCACTTT. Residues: CASSQVGQGASNSPLHF.